This T cell receptor beta chain came from a study of cytomegalovirus exposure and HLA in healthy donors. Notes on the study in general: Within the data, a cluster of highly shared sequence variants was likely a sequencing artifact. Most TCR beta V segments were productive about 87% or about 30% of the time in an earlier analysis.

Remarks on this clone: Its antigen is undetermined.

This CDR3 is built from 16 residues. Germline-derived CDR1 and CDR2 are SEHNR and FQNEAQ (reference sequence). Trimming cost V 2 bases and J 2 bases, with 14 bases left between them. PCR employed 60 Vbeta and 13 Jbeta primers. Sequenced by immunoSEQ multiplex PCR; TCRdb stores in-frame clones only, minus some. The sample includes about 170,000 clones, about 80% of them seen just once. Sequencing input: PBMCs. This sequence was found in a man aged 30-40 years in good health and CMV-seropositive. V is TRBV7-9 and J is TRBJ2-3; a possible D gene is TRBD1 (5 bases). The CDR3: CASSLTATASTDTQYF. The CDR3 coding sequence is TGTGCCAGCAGCTTAACCGCGACAGCCTCCACAGATACGCAGTATTTT.